These 26 T cell receptor beta chains were all obtained from the same sample, sequenced in a study of CD8 T cells in ankylosing spondylitis. A single record per CDR3 protein comes from TCRdb applying MiXCR to the 5' RACE reads. The top ten clones hold about 2.5% of a sample with fewer than 250,000 distinct CDR3 sequences, 8% to 11% of them seen once. The source material was blood, either unsorted or a sorted T cell fraction (not recorded which). The receptors stem from a male donor with ankylosing spondylitis or in good health (not recorded which).

This clonotype has just a few counts. This chain uses TRBV7-2 with TRBJ2-1; the D gene is possibly TRBD2 (7 bases). Per germline, CDR1 SGHTA and CDR2 FQGNSA. The CDR3 totals 17 residues. Deletions cut 1 base from V and 6 bases from J, with 19 bases between. The CDR3: CASSLVVHPGGLNEQFF. The CDR3 DNA sequence: TGTGCCAGCAGCTTAGTAGTTCATCCGGGGGGCCTCAATGAGCAGTTCTTC.

This clonotype was counted many times. This rearrangement joins TRBV7-8 to TRBJ2-3, with a tentative D call TRBD2 (6 bases). Germline assignment: CDR1 SGHVS and CDR2 FQNEAQ. Trimming shortened V by 1 base and J by 4 bases, and 9 bases separated the two germline ends. The CDR3 is 14 amino acids. The CDR3 loop reads CASSLGPGADTQYF. The CDR3, as DNA: TGTGCCAGCAGCTTAGGCCCGGGGGCAGATACGCAGTATTTT.

This clonotype was recorded many times. The chain recombines TRBV15 with TRBJ2-7; 10 nucleotides line up with TRBD2. The CDR3 contains 15 residues. V was pared by 0 bases and J by 6 bases, with 5 bases of the junction left unmatched. Germline V gene data show CDR1 as LNHNV and CDR2 as YYDKDF (reference sequence). The CDR3 reads CATSRDNSGRVEQYF. CDR3 bases: TGTGCCACCAGCAGAGATAACAGCGGGAGGGTCGAGCAGTACTTC.

The gene calls are TRBV6-5 and TRBJ1-1, with D possibly being TRBD1 (6 bases). The germline CDR1 and CDR2 sequences are MNHEY and SVGAGI. The CDR3 is made up of 12 amino acids. Trimming cost V 5 bases and J 10 bases, with 14 bases left between them. DNA for the CDR3: TGTGCCAGCAGTCACAGGGCAGGGATAGCTTTCTTT. This gives the protein CASSHRAGIAFF.

This clonotype was recorded at least ten times. J is TRBJ2-2 and V is TRBV2; TRBD2 aligns across 11 bases. The length of the CDR3 is 20 residues. Per the germline V gene, CDR1 is SNHLY and CDR2 is FYNNEI. The V segment lost 8 bases and the J segment 1 base; nucleotides outside the gene matches: 18. This chain's CDR3 is CASLTFAGTSGILNTGELFF. CDR3 nucleotide sequence: TGTGCCAGCCTTACTTTTGCCGGGACTAGCGGTATACTGAACACCGGGGAGCTGTTTTTT.

This clonotype was recorded at least ten times. This chain connects TRBV5-5 to TRBJ1-1; D gene ambiguous. This CDR3 region has 17 residues. The germline V gene encodes CDR1 SGHKS and CDR2 YYEKEE (reference sequence). Trimming took 0 bases from V and 0 from J, leaving 15 bases between them. CDR3 loop: CASSLVITRAVNTEAFF. The CDR3 DNA reads TGTGCCAGCAGCTTGGTCATCACCCGGGCGGTGAACACTGAAGCTTTCTTT.

This clonotype has ten or more counts. The chain is built from TRBV18 and TRBJ2-7; TRBD2 agrees at 7 bases. The trim removed 3 bases at V and 4 bases at J, leaving 6 bases unmatched. This CDR3 region has 14 residues. Germline loops: CDR1 KGHSH, CDR2 LQKENI. CDR3 in DNA: TGTGCCAGCTCACCCGCTAGCGGCCTATACGAGCAGTACTTC. Its translation: CASSPASGLYEQYF.

This clonotype was counted at least ten times. The chain uses TRBV30 and TRBJ2-6, with D possibly matching TRBD2 (5 bases). Germline V gives CDR1 GTSNPN, CDR2 SVGIG (reference sequence). There are 13 residues in the CDR3. Trimming took 4 bases from V and 1 from J, leaving 5 bases between them. The CDR3 DNA follows: TGTGCCTGGACGGGATCTGGGGCCAACGTCCTGACTTTC. This sequence encodes CAWTGSGANVLTF.

About this clonotype: This may come from a read error, since a much larger clone is one base off. The chain carries TRBV2 and TRBJ1-5, with D unresolved. The CDR3 covers 13 residues. CDR1 and CDR2 from the germline V gene are SNHLY and FYNNEI. The CDR3 nucleotides read TGTGTCAGCACCGGGGATTTCAATCAGCCCCAGCATTTT. This encodes CVSTGDFNQPQHF.

This clonotype came up a few times. The chain employs TRBV20-1 and TRBJ2-3, with D uncertain. CDR1 and CDR2 from the germline V gene are DFQATT and SNEGSKA (reference sequence). This CDR3 spans 12 amino acids. Trimming cost V 3 bases and J 4 bases, with 8 bases left between them. The CDR3 is CSASLDADTQYF. The DNA of the CDR3 is TGCAGTGCTAGCCTGGACGCAGATACGCAGTATTTT.

This clonotype was counted many times. V usage is TRBV18 and J usage is TRBJ2-7, with D possibly being TRBD1 (7 bases). Deletions cut 3 bases from V and 5 bases from J, with 14 bases between. Germline V gene data show CDR1 as KGHSH and CDR2 as LQKENI. CDR3 length equals 14 residues. DNA for the CDR3: TGTGCCAGCTCACCCCGTCAGGGGGGCCACGAGCAGTACTTC. Translated, it gives CASSPRQGGHEQYF.

The chain is built from TRBV28 and TRBJ2-4; 10 bases align to TRBD1. Looked up from germline, CDR1 is MDHEN and CDR2 is SYDVKM. The CDR3 runs to 19 residues. V was clipped by 8 bases and J by 3 bases; unmatched bases: 19. The CDR3 here is CASHGWRQGAQNGKNIQYF. CDR3 in DNA: TGTGCCAGCCACGGATGGCGACAGGGGGCGCAGAATGGCAAAAACATTCAGTACTTC.

This clonotype was counted many times. V and J are TRBV5-1 and TRBJ2-7, with D unresolved. V lost 0 bases to trimming and J lost 1 base, with 8 bases between them. This CDR3 spans 14 amino acids. The germline V gene has CDR1 SGHRS and CDR2 YFSETQ. The CDR3 DNA reads as TGCGCCAGCAGCTTGGAGACGCAGTCCTACGAGCAGTACTTC. It yields the protein CASSLETQSYEQYF.

The genes are TRBV10-2 and TRBJ2-5; D remains ambiguous. Between the trimmed V and J ends, which lost 0 bases and 5 bases, there was a span of 7 bases. The CDR3 has 13 residues. Germline V gene lookup returns CDR1 WSHSY and CDR2 SAAADI. This chain's CDR3 is CASSESVWETQYF. Here the CDR3 DNA reads TGCGCCAGCAGTGAGTCGGTTTGGGAGACCCAGTACTTC.

This clonotype was counted at least ten times. The rearrangement uses TRBV6-2 or TRBV6-3 and TRBJ1-5; D is possibly TRBD1 (6 bases). V was cut by 6 bases and J by 5 bases, with 14 bases left in between. The CDR3 has 14 amino acids. Germline lookup yields CDR1 MNHEY and CDR2 SVGEGT. This chain's CDR3 is CASSLRDTYQPQHF. The CDR3, as DNA: TGTGCCAGCAGCCTCCGGGACACATATCAGCCCCAGCATTTT.

This clonotype turned up a few times. V gene TRBV30 combines with J gene TRBJ2-6, with D uncertain. Trimming left V 3 bases short and J 1 base short, with 4 bases between. Germline assignment: CDR1 GTSNPN and CDR2 SVGIG (reference sequence). The CDR3 is 13 amino acids. The DNA for the CDR3 is TGTGCCTGGAGGTCTTCTGGGGCCAACGTCCTGACTTTC. The encoded protein is CAWRSSGANVLTF.

In this sample, this clonotype turned up many times. The V gene is TRBV27, the J gene TRBJ2-5; TRBD2 matches 7 bases. With V trimmed by 4 bases and J by 5 bases, 16 bases remained unmatched. CDR3 length: 17 amino acids. Germline assignment: CDR1 MNHEY and CDR2 SMNVEV (reference sequence). The CDR3 nucleotides are TGTGCCAGCAGTTCTCAACTCAAGCGGGATCGGGGGGAGACCCAGTACTTC. Translating gives CASSSQLKRDRGETQYF.

Ten or more counts support this clonotype. The chain is built from TRBV27 and TRBJ2-1; D may be TRBD1 or TRBD2 (6 bases each). The CDR3 is 14 residues long. Trimming cost V 4 bases and J 4 bases, with 11 bases left between them. Per the germline V gene, CDR1 is MNHEY and CDR2 is SMNVEV (reference sequence). CDR3 coding DNA: TGTGCCAGCAGTTATGGGGGGCCATACAATGAGCAGTTCTTC. Translated: CASSYGGPYNEQFF.

There are a few counts of this clonotype. This chain joins TRBV6-5 and TRBJ2-3; unclear D gene. Per germline, CDR1 MNHEY and CDR2 SVGAGI. This CDR3 contains 13 residues. V lost 2 bases and J 0 bases, leaving 3 bases between the germline ends. In DNA form, the CDR3 reads TGTGCCAGCAGTTACACTAGCACAGATACGCAGTATTTT. Its translation: CASSYTSTDTQYF.

There are many counts of this clonotype. The rearrangement joins TRBV6-1 to TRBJ2-5; D possibly uses TRBD1 or TRBD2 (5 bases each). V was clipped by 11 bases and J by 7 bases, with 14 bases between them. This CDR3 comprises 11 residues. CDR1 MNHNS and CDR2 SASEGT come from the germline V gene. The CDR3 DNA reads as TGTGCCTGTACTGAGGGACGGACCCAGTACTTC. Protein: CACTEGRTQYF.

Remarks on this clonotype: The junction departs from the called germline gene at one end, perhaps through a read error. DNA for the CDR3: TGTGCCAGCAGCCCTAGACAGAACAGTGAAGCTTTCTTT. Amino acids: CASSPRQNSEAFF. The chain joins TRBV7-9 to TRBJ1-1; a weak D match, TRBD1 (5 bases). The CDR3 runs to 13 residues. Germline CDR1 and CDR2: SEHNR and FQNEAQ (reference sequence).

This clonotype was detected many times. The chain is built from TRBV5-1 and TRBJ2-1, with unresolved D. With 1 base removed from V and 3 bases from J, the gap between germline ends came to 14 bases. CDR1 is SGHRS, CDR2 YFSETQ, per germline. The CDR3 runs 16 residues. The DNA for the CDR3 is TGCGCCAGCAGCTTGTGGTCCCGGACGGGCTACAATGAGCAGTTCTTC. Translation gives CASSLWSRTGYNEQFF.

This clonotype has at least ten counts. The chain is built from TRBV20-1 and TRBJ1-1; 8 nucleotides align to TRBD1. In germline, CDR1 is DFQATT, CDR2 SNEGSKA (reference sequence). V dropped 0 bases and J dropped 4; count of bases not matched to a gene: 7. The CDR3 runs to 15 residues. In DNA form, the CDR3 reads TGCAGTGCTAGAGATCGAGGACAGGGAAGCACTGAAGCTTTCTTT. It codes for CSARDRGQGSTEAFF.

There are a few counts of this clonotype. The J gene is TRBJ1-6, the V gene TRBV11-2; D is uncertain. The germline V gene encodes CDR1 SGHAT and CDR2 FQNNGV. The CDR3 runs 13 residues. V shed 1 base and J shed 4 bases, with 2 bases lying between them. CDR3 DNA: TGTGCCAGCAGCTTAGGGTATAATTCACCCCTCCACTTT. Translation: CASSLGYNSPLHF.

The table lists this clonotype with many counts. V is TRBV14 and J is TRBJ2-7; D unclear. V was pared by 0 bases and J by 3 bases, with 3 bases between. The CDR3 runs to 12 residues. Germline-derived CDR1 and CDR2 are SGHDN and FVKESK. CDR3 sequence: CASSQERYEQYF. CDR3 in DNA: TGTGCCAGCAGCCAAGAACGCTACGAGCAGTACTTC.

This clonotype came up many times. The J gene is TRBJ1-1, the V gene TRBV18; 8 bases fit TRBD1. The germline gives CDR1 KGHSH, CDR2 LQKENI. Trimming removed 6 bases from V and 1 base from J; junction bases left unmatched: 7. This CDR3 spans 15 amino acids. This chain's CDR3 is CASSESTGGNTEAFF. The CDR3 DNA reads as TGTGCCAGCTCGGAAAGCACAGGGGGGAACACTGAAGCTTTCTTT.